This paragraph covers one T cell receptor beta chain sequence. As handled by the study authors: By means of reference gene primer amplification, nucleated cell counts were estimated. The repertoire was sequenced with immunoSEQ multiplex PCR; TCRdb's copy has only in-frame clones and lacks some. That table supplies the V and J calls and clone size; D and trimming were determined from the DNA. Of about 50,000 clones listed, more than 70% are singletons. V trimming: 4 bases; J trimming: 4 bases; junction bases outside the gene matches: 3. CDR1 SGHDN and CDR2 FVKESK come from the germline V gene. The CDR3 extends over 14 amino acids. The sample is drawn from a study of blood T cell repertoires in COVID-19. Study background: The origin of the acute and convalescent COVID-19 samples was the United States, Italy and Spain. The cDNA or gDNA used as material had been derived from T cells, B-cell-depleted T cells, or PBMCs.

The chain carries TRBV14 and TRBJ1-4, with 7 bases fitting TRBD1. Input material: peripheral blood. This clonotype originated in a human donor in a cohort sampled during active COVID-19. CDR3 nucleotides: TGTGCCAGCAGCCTAAACAGGGGTAATGAAAAACTGTTTTTT. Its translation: CASSLNRGNEKLFF.